Here is one TCR beta chain with its context. This clonotype occurred once. Its cognate antigen has yet to be identified. No clone much larger than this one lies a single base away; base qualities are absent. These data belong to a study of naive and memory T cell subsets (dated by TCRdb to about 2017). The study in broad terms: The figure summarizing the skin biopsy and whole blood samples listed about ten blood donors, 7 tuberculin skin test biopsies and 3 saline control biopsies. PCR2 was typically performed as a SYBR Green qPCR that was stopped at a set threshold, although end-point PCR (around 6 cycles) could be used instead for low-input samples.

The investigation overall reported the following: The RNA-based method was acknowledged as potentially sensitive to TCR transcript changes with T cell activation and differentiation.

A robust, sensitive protocol for the amplification, sequencing and analysis of TCRs was described in the study, in which 3' ligation of a UMI-containing oligonucleotide to TCR cDNA was used. For whole blood analysis, roughly 2.4 ml of peripheral blood was drawn from adult healthy volunteers into Tempus tubes, and RNA was extracted according to the manufacturer's instructions. Total RNA was used without cell sorting and was treated with RQ1 DNase before reverse transcription, with a target input of about 1 to 1000 ng. Libraries were prepared from skin biopsies and whole blood to test how robust the pipeline was in samples where T cells are a minority population. The library was generated by 5' RACE. The ligated cDNA was amplified in four rounds of PCR with nested alpha and beta constant region primers together with the SP2 primer. For the blood and skin samples, TCR RNA was reverse transcribed with SuperScript IV using primers for the alpha and beta constant regions. An oligonucleotide carrying the Illumina SP2 primer and a UMI was ligated to the 3' end of the cDNA by means of T4 RNA ligase 1. To prevent hairpin formation, the 12-nucleotide UMI was made up of two random hexamers with an eight-base spacer between them. TCR alpha and beta chain libraries were processed separately from the second PCR onward, with dual indexing for multiplexing. After pooling, the indexed libraries were analyzed by capillary electrophoresis and sequenced on either an Illumina MiSeq or NextSeq. Libraries were spiked with PhiX DNA at 5-7% so that base diversity was increased and cluster recognition was improved. As for the original processing: Demultiplexor extracted UMIs from read 2, combined them with read 1 TCR sequence, and split reads by sample indices. V and J genes and V-J junctions were identified by Decombinator, and each TCR was assigned a five-part identifier that included V and J deletions. Collapsinator used UMIs to correct sequencing errors and PCR amplification heterogeneity, producing a UMI-based abundance for each TCR. CDR3Translator converted identifiers to nucleotide sequence, translated to amino acids, and extracted CDR3 regions using terminal motifs. After normalization to the amount of input RNA, the error-corrected alpha and beta TCR counts from blood and from skin were compared. In-frame beta chains were kept once TCRdb had trimmed the public reads at Q25 with fastp and called clones with MiXCR. Rows with one shared CDR3 protein collapse into an entry with the most common genes and DNA. These V and J calls originate from TCRdb's pipeline instead of the authors' own analysis. The sample table contains approximately 600 distinct CDR3 sequences; only one count was recorded for 96% of them. Of the sample, about 7.6% is held by the ten largest clones.

From its cysteine to its phenylalanine, the CDR3 spans 13 amino acids. The entry retains the CDR3 DNA only, 39 bases that are in frame from base 1. The germline ends are 9 bases apart after V is trimmed by 7 bases and J by 2 bases. CDR1 and CDR2 are read off the germline V gene as MNHEY and SVGEGT. The TCR sequence derives from a female donor in good health. This table probably holds off-target reads from a library built for another chain. This sequence uses TRBV6-2 or TRBV6-3 and TRBJ1-3; no D segment can be confidently identified. The CDR3 protein is CASKEVTGNTIYF. The DNA sequence is as follows: TGTGCCAGCAAAGAGGTGACTGGAAACACCATATATTTT.